A single sample gave rise to the 32 T cell receptor beta chains below, sequenced in a study of blood T cell repertoires in COVID-19 (dated by TCRdb to between 2020 and 2021). Receptor amplification or capture employed the immunoSEQ multiplex PCR assay. Not all clones reach the TCRdb copy of this immuneACCESS table, which keeps in-frame sequences only. Checked studies attribute under half of the gap to unresolved V genes and leave the rest unexplained. The sample includes 200,000 to 300,000 clones, with 90% observed a single time. Around 3.5% of the sample rests with the top ten. The sequencing input was peripheral blood. The receptors here all came from a woman aged 40 to 50 with acute or convalescent COVID-19.

The rearrangement uses TRBV6-5 and TRBJ1-4, with 7 bases lining up with TRBD1. The germline gives CDR1 MNHEY, CDR2 SVGAGI. The CDR3 has 15 amino acids. The J segment lost 0 bases and the V segment lost 8 bases, leaving 6 bases of the junction unmatched. This CDR3 is CASDRDWATNEKLFF. DNA for the CDR3: TGTGCCAGCGACAGGGACTGGGCAACTAATGAAAAACTGTTTTTT.

The chain has TRBV12-5 and TRBJ2-5; 7 bases are shared with TRBD1. The CDR3 contains 14 residues. With 5 bases clipped from V and 2 bases from J, the junction kept 5 bases outside the gene matches. CDR1 LGHNT and CDR2 FRNRAP come from the germline V gene. CDR3: CASGTGVGQETQYF. The CDR3 coding sequence is TGTGCTAGTGGTACAGGGGTCGGACAAGAGACCCAGTACTTC.

V and J are TRBV11-3 and TRBJ2-7, with D possibly being TRBD2 (6 bases). Between the trimmed V and J ends, which lost 3 bases and 1 base, there was a span of 16 bases. The germline V gene encodes CDR1 SGHNT and CDR2 YENEEA. The CDR3 is 16 amino acids. The CDR3 DNA reads as TGTGCCAGCAGCTTTTACTTGGAGGGTGGATCCTACGAGCAGTACGTC. This codes for CASSFYLEGGSYEQYV.

In regard to this clone: This CDR3 is also generated by other DNA sequences in the sample. The J gene is TRBJ2-1, the V gene TRBV29-1; D possibly corresponds to TRBD2 (7 bases). Per the germline V gene, CDR1 is SQVTM and CDR2 is ANQGSEA. The CDR3 loop spans 12 amino acids. Between the trimmed V and J ends, which lost 4 bases and 9 bases, there was a span of 13 bases. Here the CDR3 reads CSVGLGGGEQFF. The CDR3, as DNA: TGCAGCGTTGGTCTAGGGGGGGGTGAGCAGTTCTTC.

V and J are TRBV28 and TRBJ1-1; 8 nucleotides line up with TRBD1. V was pared by 5 bases and J by 1 base, with 6 bases of the junction left unmatched. The CDR3 contains 15 residues. Germline V gene data show CDR1 as MDHEN and CDR2 as SYDVKM. CDR3 DNA sequence: TGTGCCAGCAGTCCCCCAGACAGGGGGAACACTGAAGCTTTCTTT. This codes for CASSPPDRGNTEAFF.

The chain has TRBV30 and TRBJ1-1; TRBD1 matches at 8 bases. The CDR3 runs to 13 residues. Germline values: CDR1 GTSNPN, CDR2 SVGIG (reference sequence). The CDR3 sequence is CAFDRGPNTEAFF. CDR3 coding DNA: TGTGCTTTCGACAGGGGCCCGAACACTGAAGCTTTCTTT.

V is TRBV4-1 and J is TRBJ2-1, with 10 nucleotides matching TRBD1. J was trimmed by 6 bases and V by 0 bases; bases with no gene match: 8. CDR1 is MGHRA and CDR2 is YSYEKL in the germline V gene. The CDR3 runs to 17 residues. The CDR3 nucleotides are TGCGCCAGCAGCCAAGATAGAAGGGGACAGGGGTTCAATGAGCAGTTCTTC. This translates into CASSQDRRGQGFNEQFF.

The V call is TRBV5-1, the J call TRBJ2-5, with a possible D match to TRBD1 (8 bases). This CDR3 has 16 residues. CDR1 is SGHRS, CDR2 YFSETQ, per germline. Trimming shortened V by 5 bases and J by 4 bases, and 21 bases separated the two germline ends. CDR3 protein: CASRGGTGRGPETQYF. In nucleotides, the CDR3 is TGCGCCAGCAGGGGAGGGACAGGCAGGGGGCCAGAGACCCAGTACTTC.

V usage is TRBV30 and J usage is TRBJ1-4; TRBD1 matches 8 bases. Germline values: CDR1 GTSNPN, CDR2 SVGIG (reference sequence). This CDR3 region has 14 residues. V shed 8 bases and J 6 bases; nucleotides not matched to a gene: 11. The CDR3 coding sequence is TGTGCCGGACACGGACAGGGCCTATATGAAAAACTGTTTTTT. Its protein product is CAGHGQGLYEKLFF.

The chain links TRBV11-2 to TRBJ2-7; D is uncertain. In germline, CDR1 is SGHAT, CDR2 FQNNGV. V shed 4 bases and J shed 1 base, with 11 bases lying between them. The CDR3 length is 14 residues. The CDR3 loop reads CASSSTALSYEQYV. In DNA, the CDR3 is TGTGCCAGCAGCTCAACAGCCCTGTCCTACGAGCAGTACGTC.

The V call is TRBV12-3 or TRBV12-4, the J call TRBJ1-1; 7 bases match TRBD1. The CDR3 sequence is 13 residues long. The trim removed 0 bases at V and 9 bases at J, leaving 4 bases unmatched. In DNA form, the CDR3 reads TGTGCCAGCAGTTTAGCAACAGGGGCGAAAGCTTTCTTT. Residues: CASSLATGAKAFF.

The V and J genes are TRBV5-1 and TRBJ1-6; perhaps TRBD1 as D (5 bases). The germline V and J ends were trimmed by 0 bases and 9 bases, with 7 bases remaining between them. The germline V gene has CDR1 SGHRS and CDR2 YFSETQ. The CDR3 totals 13 residues. This CDR3 is CASSLGDSSPLHF. Written as DNA, the CDR3 is TGCGCCAGCAGCTTGGGCGACAGTTCACCCCTCCACTTT.

V usage is TRBV2 and J usage is TRBJ2-3, with 9 bases matching TRBD2. Germline CDR1 and CDR2: SNHLY and FYNNEI. Trimming at V came to 7 bases and at J to 0 bases, leaving 8 bases not matched to a gene. CDR3 length equals 16 residues. The CDR3 loop is CASTASGAPSTDTQYF. The DNA of the CDR3 is TGTGCCAGCACGGCTAGCGGGGCACCTAGCACAGATACGCAGTATTTT.

V usage is TRBV5-3 and J usage is TRBJ1-5; 7 nucleotides align to TRBD1. TRBV5-3 is labeled an ORF, and its function is uncertain. This CDR3 spans 15 amino acids. V gave up 9 bases and J gave up 0 bases; unmatched junction bases: 9. CDR3 amino acids: CANSRDSDSNQPQHF. The CDR3 nucleotides read TGTGCCAATTCGAGGGACAGTGATAGCAATCAGCCCCAGCATTTT.

This chain connects TRBV21-1 to TRBJ1-4; the tabulated D call, TRBD1, remains unverified against the DNA. TRBV21-1 is termed a pseudogene. This CDR3 has 13 amino acids. The CDR3 DNA reads TGTGCCAGTTTACAGGAGTTCGATGAAAAACTGTTTTTT. Translated, it gives CASLQEFDEKLFF.

The V gene is TRBV6-5, the J gene TRBJ2-1; TRBD1 matches at 9 bases. Unmatched junction bases numbered 3, after V lost 1 base and J lost 2 bases. The CDR3 extends over 16 amino acids. Germline V lookup: CDR1 MNHEY, CDR2 SVGAGI. The CDR3 here is CASSYLTGGAYNEQFF. The CDR3 bases are TGTGCCAGCAGTTACTTGACAGGGGGAGCCTACAATGAGCAGTTCTTC.

This clone occurred a few times. V usage is TRBV7-3 and J usage is TRBJ2-5; tentatively, D is TRBD2 (5 bases). V was shortened by 2 bases and J by 4 bases, with 14 bases between the two germline ends. This CDR3 is built from 15 residues. Germline-derived CDR1 and CDR2 are SGHTA and FQGTGA. CDR3 nucleotide sequence: TGTGCCAGCAGCTTAGTTCACGGGCGGGTAGAGACCCAGTACTTC. It codes for CASSLVHGRVETQYF.

The V call is TRBV4-1, the J call TRBJ1-6; weak D call: TRBD1 (5 bases). Trimming removed 4 bases from V and 12 bases from J, with 13 bases in between. Germline V gene lookup returns CDR1 MGHRA and CDR2 YSYEKL. The CDR3 extends over 13 amino acids. The CDR3 reads CASSPRDFKPLHF. The CDR3 nucleotides read TGCGCCAGCAGCCCCCGGGACTTTAAACCCCTCCACTTT.

This rearrangement joins TRBV5-5 to TRBJ1-6; 9 bases match TRBD1. Germline trimming cut 0 bases from V and 9 bases from J; bases unmatched to any gene: 4. Germline V CDR1 and CDR2: SGHKS, YYEKEE (reference sequence). This CDR3 is 15 amino acids long. The CDR3 protein is CASSLATGGASPLHF. In DNA, the CDR3 is TGTGCCAGCAGCTTGGCCACAGGGGGCGCTTCACCCCTCCACTTT.

The rearrangement uses TRBV2 and TRBJ1-4; D not certain. Germline V gene lookup returns CDR1 SNHLY and CDR2 FYNNEI. Trimming removed 8 bases from V and 4 bases from J, with 14 bases in between. There are 14 residues in the CDR3. The CDR3 protein is CASRNRVGNEKLFF. The CDR3 nucleotides are TGTGCCAGCCGAAACCGGGTCGGTAATGAAAAACTGTTTTTT.

The chain has TRBV5-1 and TRBJ1-5; D gene uncertain. The V and J ends lost 4 bases and 2 bases respectively, with 10 bases between them. CDR1 is SGHRS, CDR2 YFSETQ, per germline. The length of the CDR3 is 14 residues. As DNA, the CDR3 is TGCGCCAGCAGCGAACGTAGTGGCAATCAGCCCCAGCATTTT. It codes for CASSERSGNQPQHF.

This sequence joins TRBV6-4 and TRBJ2-2; the D gene is possibly TRBD1 (6 bases). There are 16 residues in the CDR3. Trimming cost V 1 base and J 1 base, with 10 bases left between them. Germline lookup yields CDR1 MRHNA and CDR2 SNTAGT. The CDR3 region has the DNA TGTGCCAGCAGTGACTACCCGGGACAGAACACCGGGGAGCTGTTTTTT. Its translation is CASSDYPGQNTGELFF.

This chain connects TRBV3-1 (or the pseudogene TRBV3-2) to TRBJ1-6; weak D call: TRBD1 (6 bases). The CDR3 runs to 20 residues. In germline, CDR1 is LGHDT, CDR2 YNNKEL (reference sequence). V lost 3 bases to trimming and J lost 6 bases, with 27 bases between them. The CDR3 is CASSQGAGLGGAIGNSPLHF. In nucleotides, the CDR3 is TGTGCCAGCAGCCAGGGCGCGGGGTTGGGGGGGGCTATAGGTAATTCACCCCTCCACTTT.

The chain carries TRBV2 and TRBJ1-1; 9 bases agree with TRBD1. Germline CDR1 reads SNHLY; CDR2 reads FYNNEI. J gave up 3 bases and V 8 bases, and 4 bases lay outside the gene matches. The CDR3 runs 13 residues. CDR3 amino acids: CASVDRGYTEAFF. CDR3 bases: TGTGCCAGCGTCGACAGGGGGTACACTGAAGCTTTCTTT.

The chain joins TRBV2 to TRBJ1-2; tentative D call: TRBD1 (5 bases). The germline V gene has CDR1 SNHLY and CDR2 FYNNEI. The CDR3 spans 15 residues. V was cut by 5 bases and J by 5 bases, with 18 bases left in between. CDR3 in DNA: TGTGCCAGCAGTTCCGAGGCAGGGAATTTATATGGCTACACCTTC. This gives the protein CASSSEAGNLYGYTF.

Comment on this clone: The same CDR3 also results from other DNA sequences found in this sample. The chain's CDR3 is CASTRGGTEAFF. CDR3 nucleotide sequence: TGTGCCAGTACCCGGGGGGGCACTGAAGCTTTCTTT. The rearrangement joins TRBV19 to TRBJ1-1, with a possible D match to TRBD1 (5 bases). Germline lookup yields CDR1 LNHDA and CDR2 SQIVND (reference sequence). Trimming shortened V by 7 bases and J by 4 bases, and 10 bases separated the two germline ends. The CDR3 is made up of 12 amino acids.

V gene TRBV12-3 or TRBV12-4 combines with J gene TRBJ2-1, with 10 bases fitting TRBD1. This CDR3 spans 12 amino acids. After removal of 2 bases from V and 12 bases from J, the junction contained 1 base not matched to a gene. This CDR3 is CASSLRTGGQFF. DNA of the CDR3: TGTGCCAGCAGTTTACGGACAGGGGGGCAGTTCTTC.

The chain carries TRBV7-2 and TRBJ2-5; TRBD2 matches 11 bases. Germline lookup yields CDR1 SGHTA and CDR2 FQGNSA. V shed 6 bases, J shed 5 bases, and the junction held 8 bases outside the gene matches. The CDR3 is 15 amino acids. The CDR3 DNA follows: TGTGCCAGCAGATCCCCTAGCGGGGGGCGGGAGACCCAGTACTTC. Protein product: CASRSPSGGRETQYF.

V and J are TRBV12-3 or TRBV12-4 and TRBJ2-2, with D uncertain. The CDR3 covers 12 residues. The germline V and J ends were trimmed by 3 bases and 6 bases, with 5 bases remaining between them. CDR3 in amino acids: CASSLGAGELFF. DNA for the CDR3: TGTGCCAGCAGTTTGGGCGCCGGGGAGCTGTTTTTT.

The chain carries TRBV24-1 and TRBJ1-6; D call uncertain. Between the trimmed V and J ends, which lost 0 bases and 4 bases, there was a span of 12 bases. The germline V gene encodes CDR1 KGHDR and CDR2 SFDVKD. CDR3 size: 17 residues. CDR3 loop: CATSDLGGSTYNSPLHF. Written as DNA, the CDR3 is TGTGCCACCAGTGATTTGGGCGGCAGCACTTATAATTCACCCCTCCACTTT.

V gene TRBV4-2 combines with J gene TRBJ1-2, with unresolved D. The germline V gene has CDR1 LGHNA and CDR2 YNFKEQ. The ends were cut back, 4 bases at V and 4 bases at J, with 7 bases in the middle. This CDR3 contains 12 residues. The CDR3 DNA follows: TGTGCCAGCAGCCTTCAGATCTATGGCTACACCTTC. Translated, it gives CASSLQIYGYTF.

The J gene is TRBJ1-1, the V gene TRBV3-1 (or the pseudogene TRBV3-2); TRBD1 matches 12 bases. V lost 4 bases, J lost 5 bases, and 5 bases stayed unmatched. CDR3 length equals 15 residues. Germline-derived CDR1 and CDR2 are LGHDT and YNNKEL (reference sequence). Written as DNA, the CDR3 is TGTGCCAGCAGCCCAGGGACAGGGGGCATAACTGAAGCTTTCTTT. As protein: CASSPGTGGITEAFF.